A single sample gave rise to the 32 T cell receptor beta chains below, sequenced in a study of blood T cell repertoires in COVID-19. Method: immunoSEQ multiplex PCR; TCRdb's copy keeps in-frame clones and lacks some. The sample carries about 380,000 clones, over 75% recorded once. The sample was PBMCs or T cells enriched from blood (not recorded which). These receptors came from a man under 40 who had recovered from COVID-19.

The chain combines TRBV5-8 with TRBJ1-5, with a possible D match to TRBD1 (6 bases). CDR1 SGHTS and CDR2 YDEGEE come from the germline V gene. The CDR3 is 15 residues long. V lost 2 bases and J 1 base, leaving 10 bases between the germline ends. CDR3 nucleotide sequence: TGTGCCAGCAGCTTCGGGACACCCAGCAATCAGCCCCAGCATTTT. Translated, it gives CASSFGTPSNQPQHF.

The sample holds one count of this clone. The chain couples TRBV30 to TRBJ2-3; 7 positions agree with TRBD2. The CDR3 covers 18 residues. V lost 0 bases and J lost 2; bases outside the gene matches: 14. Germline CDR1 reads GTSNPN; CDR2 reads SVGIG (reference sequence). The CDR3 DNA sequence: TGTGCCTGGAGTGTTGGTGGCGGGGGTCCCAGACTCACAGATACGCAGTATTTT. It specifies CAWSVGGGGPRLTDTQYF. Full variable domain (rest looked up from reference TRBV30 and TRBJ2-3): SQTIHQWPATLVQPVGSPLSLECTVEGTSNPNLYWYRQAAGRGLQLLFYSVGIGQISSEVPQNLSASRPQDRQFILSSKKLLLSDSGFYLCAWSVGGGGPRLTDTQYFGPGTRLTVL.

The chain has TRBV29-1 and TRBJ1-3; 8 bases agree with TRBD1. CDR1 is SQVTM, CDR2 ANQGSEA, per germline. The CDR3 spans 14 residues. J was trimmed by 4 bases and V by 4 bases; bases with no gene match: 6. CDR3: CSVVAGTGGNTIYF. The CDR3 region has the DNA TGCAGCGTTGTTGCCGGGACAGGCGGAAACACCATATATTTT.

CDR3 nucleotide sequence: TGTGCCAGCAGCTTAGGGGACAGGGACAATGAGCAGTTCTTC. Its protein product is CASSLGDRDNEQFF. V gene TRBV7-8 combines with J gene TRBJ2-1; TRBD1 matches 9 bases. Germline V lookup: CDR1 SGHVS, CDR2 FQNEAQ. V dropped 1 base and J dropped 5; count of bases not matched to a gene: 0. The CDR3 extends over 14 amino acids.

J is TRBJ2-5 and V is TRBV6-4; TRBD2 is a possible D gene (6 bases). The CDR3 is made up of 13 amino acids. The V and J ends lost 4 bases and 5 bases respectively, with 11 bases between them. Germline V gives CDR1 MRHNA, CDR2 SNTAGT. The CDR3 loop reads CASSAGGTETQYF. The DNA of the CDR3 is TGTGCCAGCAGTGCCGGAGGGACTGAGACCCAGTACTTC.

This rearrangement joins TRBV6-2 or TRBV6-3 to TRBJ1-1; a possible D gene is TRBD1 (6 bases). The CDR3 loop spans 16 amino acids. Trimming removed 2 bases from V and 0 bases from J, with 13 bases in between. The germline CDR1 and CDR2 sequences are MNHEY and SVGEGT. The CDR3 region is CASSYPSGALNTEAFF. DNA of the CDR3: TGTGCCAGCAGTTACCCATCAGGGGCTCTGAACACTGAAGCTTTCTTT.

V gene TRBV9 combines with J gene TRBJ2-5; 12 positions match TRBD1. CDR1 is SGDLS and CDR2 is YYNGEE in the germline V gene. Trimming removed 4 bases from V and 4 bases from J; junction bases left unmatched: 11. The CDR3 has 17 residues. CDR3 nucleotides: TGTGCCAGCAGCCTCGGGACAGGGGGCCCAAGAGGAGAGACCCAGTACTTC. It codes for CASSLGTGGPRGETQYF.

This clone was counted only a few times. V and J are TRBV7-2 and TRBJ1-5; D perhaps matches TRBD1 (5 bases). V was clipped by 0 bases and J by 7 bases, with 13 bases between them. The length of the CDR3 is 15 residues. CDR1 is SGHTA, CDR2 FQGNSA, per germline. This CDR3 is CASSLALSGLQPQHF. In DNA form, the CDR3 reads TGTGCCAGCAGCTTAGCGCTTTCGGGACTGCAGCCCCAGCATTTT.

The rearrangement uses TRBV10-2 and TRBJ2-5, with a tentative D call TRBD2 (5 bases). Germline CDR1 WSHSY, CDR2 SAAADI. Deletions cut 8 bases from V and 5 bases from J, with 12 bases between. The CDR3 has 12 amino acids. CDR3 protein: CASRGKFETQYF. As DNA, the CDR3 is TGCGCCAGCCGGGGAAAGTTCGAGACCCAGTACTTC.

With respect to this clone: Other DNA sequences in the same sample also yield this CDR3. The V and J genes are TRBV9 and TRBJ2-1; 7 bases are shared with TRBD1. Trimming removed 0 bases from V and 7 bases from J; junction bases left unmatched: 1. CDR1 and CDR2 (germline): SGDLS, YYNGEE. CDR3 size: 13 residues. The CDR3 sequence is CASSVGQGNEQFF. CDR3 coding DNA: TGTGCCAGCAGCGTAGGACAGGGAAATGAGCAGTTCTTC.

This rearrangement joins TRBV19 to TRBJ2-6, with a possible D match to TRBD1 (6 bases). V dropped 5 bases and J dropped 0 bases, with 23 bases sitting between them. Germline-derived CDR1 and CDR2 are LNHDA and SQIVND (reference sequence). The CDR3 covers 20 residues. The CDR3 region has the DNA TGTGCCAGTAGTTCCCCAACAGGGCTGTCAGGCCGCTCTGGGGCCAACGTCCTGACTTTC. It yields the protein CASSSPTGLSGRSGANVLTF.

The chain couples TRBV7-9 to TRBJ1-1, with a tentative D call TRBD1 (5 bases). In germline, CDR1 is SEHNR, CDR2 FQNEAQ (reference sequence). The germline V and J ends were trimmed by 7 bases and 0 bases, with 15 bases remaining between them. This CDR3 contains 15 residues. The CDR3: CASTLSRTMNTEAFF. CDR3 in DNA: TGTGCCAGCACCCTTAGTAGGACAATGAACACTGAAGCTTTCTTT.

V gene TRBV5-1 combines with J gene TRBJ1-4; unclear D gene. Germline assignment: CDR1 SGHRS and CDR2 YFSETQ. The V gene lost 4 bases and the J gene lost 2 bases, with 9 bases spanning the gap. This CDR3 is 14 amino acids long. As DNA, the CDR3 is TGCGCCAGCAGCATAGGCGGGACTAATGAAAAACTGTTTTTT. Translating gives CASSIGGTNEKLFF.

The CDR3 region is CASSLKPGTGTYEQYF. The DNA for the CDR3 is TGCGCCAGCAGCTTGAAGCCCGGGACAGGGACCTACGAGCAGTACTTC. The chain couples TRBV5-1 to TRBJ2-7; TRBD1 matches 9 bases. Per the germline V gene, CDR1 is SGHRS and CDR2 is YFSETQ. CDR3 length: 16 residues. The V and J ends lost 1 base and 2 bases, in that order; junction bases with no gene match: 7.

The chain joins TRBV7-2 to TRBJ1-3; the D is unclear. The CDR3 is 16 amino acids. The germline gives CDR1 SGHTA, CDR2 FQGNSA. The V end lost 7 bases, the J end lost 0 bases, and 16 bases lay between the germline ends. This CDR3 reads CASTPRVLNSGNTIYF. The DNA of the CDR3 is TGTGCCAGCACCCCGAGGGTACTGAACTCTGGAAACACCATATATTTT.

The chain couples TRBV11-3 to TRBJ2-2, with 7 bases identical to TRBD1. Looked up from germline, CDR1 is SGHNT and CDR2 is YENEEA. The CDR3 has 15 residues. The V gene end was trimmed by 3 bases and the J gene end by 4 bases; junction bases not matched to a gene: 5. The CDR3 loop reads CASSFVTGLTGELFF. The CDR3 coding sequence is TGTGCCAGCAGCTTTGTGACAGGGCTCACCGGGGAGCTGTTTTTT.

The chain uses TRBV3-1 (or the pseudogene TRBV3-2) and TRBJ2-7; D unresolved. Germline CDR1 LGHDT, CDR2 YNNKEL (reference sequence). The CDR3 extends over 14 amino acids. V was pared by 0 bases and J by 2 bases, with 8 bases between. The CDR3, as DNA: TGTGCCAGCAGCCAAGATTTTGCGGCCTACGAGCAGTACTTC. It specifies CASSQDFAAYEQYF.

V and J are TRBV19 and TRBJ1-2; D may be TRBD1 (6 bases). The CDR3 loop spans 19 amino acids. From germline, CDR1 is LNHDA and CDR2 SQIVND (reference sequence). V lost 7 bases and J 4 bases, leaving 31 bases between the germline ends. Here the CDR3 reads CASMGAGRGWGPGFYGYTF. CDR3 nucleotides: TGTGCCAGTATGGGGGCAGGGAGGGGCTGGGGCCCCGGCTTCTATGGCTACACCTTC.

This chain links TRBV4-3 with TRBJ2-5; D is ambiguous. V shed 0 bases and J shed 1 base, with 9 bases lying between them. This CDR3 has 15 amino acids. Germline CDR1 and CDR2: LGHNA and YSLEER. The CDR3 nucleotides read TGCGCCAGCAGCCAAGACCTGAACAGCCAAGAGACCCAGTACTTC. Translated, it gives CASSQDLNSQETQYF.

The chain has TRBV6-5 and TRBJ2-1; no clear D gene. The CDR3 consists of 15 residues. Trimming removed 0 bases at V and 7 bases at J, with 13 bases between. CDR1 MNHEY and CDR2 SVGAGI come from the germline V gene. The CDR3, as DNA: TGTGCCAGCAGTTACTCGACTCCTCTTAGGAATGAGCAGTTCTTC. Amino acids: CASSYSTPLRNEQFF.

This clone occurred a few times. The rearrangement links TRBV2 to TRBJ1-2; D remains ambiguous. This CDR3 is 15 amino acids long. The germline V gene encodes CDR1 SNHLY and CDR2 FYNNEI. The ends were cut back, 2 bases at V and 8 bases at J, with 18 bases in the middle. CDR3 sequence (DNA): TGTGCCAGCAGTGAACTACTGCCGGGGAGTAGGGGCTACACCTTC. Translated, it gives CASSELLPGSRGYTF.

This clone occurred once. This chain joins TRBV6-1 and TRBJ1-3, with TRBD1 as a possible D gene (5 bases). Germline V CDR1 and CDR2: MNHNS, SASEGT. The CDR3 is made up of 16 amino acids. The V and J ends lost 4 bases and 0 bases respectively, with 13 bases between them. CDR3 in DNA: TGTGCCAGCAGTGTCCTGGGACTGATCTCTGGAAACACCATATATTTT. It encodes CASSVLGLISGNTIYF.

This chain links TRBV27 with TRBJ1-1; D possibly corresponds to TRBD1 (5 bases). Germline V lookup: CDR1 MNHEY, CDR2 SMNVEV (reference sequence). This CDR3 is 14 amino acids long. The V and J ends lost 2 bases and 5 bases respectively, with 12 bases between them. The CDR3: CASSLGRGYTEAFF. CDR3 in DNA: TGTGCCAGCAGTTTAGGGCGGGGGTATACTGAAGCTTTCTTT.

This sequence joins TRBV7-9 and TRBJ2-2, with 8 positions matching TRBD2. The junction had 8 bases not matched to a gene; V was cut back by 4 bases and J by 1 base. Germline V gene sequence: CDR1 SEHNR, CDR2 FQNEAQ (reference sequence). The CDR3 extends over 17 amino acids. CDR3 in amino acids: CASSYDGGALNTGELFF. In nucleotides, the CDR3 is TGTGCCAGCAGCTACGACGGGGGGGCTCTGAACACCGGGGAGCTGTTTTTT.

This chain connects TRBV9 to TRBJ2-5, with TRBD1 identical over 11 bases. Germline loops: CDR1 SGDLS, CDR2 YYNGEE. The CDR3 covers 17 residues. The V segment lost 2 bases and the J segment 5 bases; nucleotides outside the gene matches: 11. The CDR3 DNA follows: TGTGCCAGCAGCGTCTCCTCCGGGACAGGGGGTCATGAGACCCAGTACTTC. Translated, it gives CASSVSSGTGGHETQYF.

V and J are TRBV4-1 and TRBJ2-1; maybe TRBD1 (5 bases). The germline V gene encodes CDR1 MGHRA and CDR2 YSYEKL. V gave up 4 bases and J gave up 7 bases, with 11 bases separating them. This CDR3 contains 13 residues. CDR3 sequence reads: CASSPQGVNEQFF. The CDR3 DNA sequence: TGCGCCAGCAGCCCCCAGGGTGTTAATGAGCAGTTCTTC.

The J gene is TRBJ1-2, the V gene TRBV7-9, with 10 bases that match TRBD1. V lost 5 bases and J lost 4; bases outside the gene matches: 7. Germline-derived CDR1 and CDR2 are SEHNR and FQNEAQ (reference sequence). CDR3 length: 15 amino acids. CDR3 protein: CASSPDRGRFYGYTF. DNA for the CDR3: TGTGCCAGCAGCCCTGACAGGGGGCGGTTCTATGGCTACACCTTC.

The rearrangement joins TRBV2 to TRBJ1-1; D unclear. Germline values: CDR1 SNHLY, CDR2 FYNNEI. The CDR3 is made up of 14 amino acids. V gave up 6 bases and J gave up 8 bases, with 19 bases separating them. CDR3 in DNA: TGTGCCAGCAGACTAGAGGACGTGAGGAGGGAAGCTTTCTTT. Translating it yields CASRLEDVRREAFF. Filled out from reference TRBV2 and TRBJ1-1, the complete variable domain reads EPEVTQTPSHQVTQMGQEVILRCVPISNHLYFYWYRQILGQKVEFLVSFYNNEISEKSEIFDDQFSVERPDGSNFTLKIRSTKLEDSAMYFCASRLEDVRREAFFGQGTRLTVV.

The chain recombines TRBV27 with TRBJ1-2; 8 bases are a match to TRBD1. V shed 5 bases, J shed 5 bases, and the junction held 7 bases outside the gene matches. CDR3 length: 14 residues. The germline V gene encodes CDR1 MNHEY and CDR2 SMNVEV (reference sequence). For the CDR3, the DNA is TGTGCCAGCAGTCCCCGACAGGGGTTTTATGGCTACACCTTC. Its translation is CASSPRQGFYGYTF.

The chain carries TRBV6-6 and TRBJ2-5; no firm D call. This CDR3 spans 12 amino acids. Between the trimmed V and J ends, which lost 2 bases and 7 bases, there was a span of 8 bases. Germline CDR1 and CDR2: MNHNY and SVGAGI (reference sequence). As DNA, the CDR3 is TGTGCCAGCAGTTACCCGACGGGGACCCAGTACTTC. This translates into CASSYPTGTQYF.

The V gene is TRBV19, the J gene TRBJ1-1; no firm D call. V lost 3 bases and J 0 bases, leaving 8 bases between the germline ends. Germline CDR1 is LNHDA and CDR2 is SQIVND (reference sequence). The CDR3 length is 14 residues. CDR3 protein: CASSIRPVNTEAFF. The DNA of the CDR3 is TGTGCCAGTAGTATCCGCCCAGTGAACACTGAAGCTTTCTTT.

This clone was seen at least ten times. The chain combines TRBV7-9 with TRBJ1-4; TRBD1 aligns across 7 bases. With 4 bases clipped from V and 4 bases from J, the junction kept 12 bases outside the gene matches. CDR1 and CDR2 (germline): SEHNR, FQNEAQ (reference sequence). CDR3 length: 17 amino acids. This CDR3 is CASSYDREGENNEKLFF. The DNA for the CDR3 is TGTGCCAGCAGCTACGACAGGGAAGGGGAAAATAATGAAAAACTGTTTTTT.